This T cell receptor (beta chain) was documented in a study of beta chain features in type 1 diabetes. Study outcomes and limitations: PCR may have favored shorter templates equally in patients and controls.

A note on this clone: Its antigen is undetermined.

Expressed TCRB transcripts got sequenced, as all isolated RNA was reverse transcribed. It was found that naive, central memory and regulatory T cell samples averaged roughly 3.5 million reads. Profiling relied on immunoSEQ multiplex PCR, and the TCRdb table lists in-frame clones only, not all of them. Found here are 250,000 to 350,000 clones, around 15% of them singletons; the top ten hold over 5%. It was one heparinised blood draw, averaging around 120 mL, that each donor gave. CDR1 is SNHLY, CDR2 FYNNEI, per germline. The CDR3 consists of 15 residues. The trim removed 7 bases at V and 0 bases at J, leaving 7 bases unmatched.

This chain uses TRBV2 with TRBJ2-3; 7 positions match TRBD2. The clonotype comes from a man in his thirties or forties in good health. The sequenced sample was central memory CD4+ T cells from blood. Here the CDR3 reads CASNDAGDSTDTQYF. The CDR3 bases are TGTGCCAGCAACGACGCGGGGGACAGCACAGATACGCAGTATTTT.